These 10 T cell receptor beta chains came from one sample sequenced in a study of tumor-infiltrating lymphocytes in primary liver carcinoma. TCR beta cDNA came from around 500 ng total RNA, primed with a constant-region primer. Libraries covering TCR beta were generated through three nested multiplex PCR rounds (using a slightly modified ARM-PCR). Both of the initial two PCR rounds ran for roughly 11 cycles and employed TRBV1-TRBV30 forward primers alongside a C-beta reverse primer. TCRdb reanalysed the multiplex PCR reads using MiXCR and keeps one entry per CDR3 protein. The sample lists about 310,000 distinct CDR3 sequences, approximately 58% occurring once. Blood RNA was derived from unsorted whole blood, and germline DNA was extracted too. Sequencing was performed on peripheral blood. The receptors were gathered from a woman younger than 45 with primary liver carcinoma and hepatitis B virus infection.

On this clonotype: It may be a read error: a sequence one base away is much more abundant. The CDR3 DNA reads TGTGCCAGCAGCCAAGGACTAGCGGGCTCCACCTACGATGAGCAGTTCTTC. Amino acids: CASSQGLAGSTYDEQFF. The chain couples TRBV4-2 to TRBJ2-1; 10 nucleotides line up with TRBD2. Per the germline V gene, CDR1 is LGHNA and CDR2 is YNFKEQ. The CDR3 is 17 amino acids.

This clonotype occurred many times. CDR3 loop: CASSPGQYTDTQYF. The DNA for the CDR3 is TGTGCCAGCAGCCCGGGACAGTACACAGATACGCAGTATTTT. The J gene is TRBJ2-3, the V gene TRBV6-5, with TRBD1 matching 7 bases. Unmatched junction bases numbered 5, after V lost 6 bases and J lost 2 bases. The CDR3 is 14 residues long. Germline assignment: CDR1 MNHEY and CDR2 SVGAGI.

The chain uses TRBV12-3 or TRBV12-4 and TRBJ2-2, with D possibly matching TRBD2 (6 bases). V was pared by 5 bases and J by 2 bases, with 18 bases between. CDR3 length: 17 amino acids. The CDR3 bases are TGTGCCAGCAGTCAGGACGGGACTCCCCGCAACACCGGGGAGCTGTTTTTT. Translated, it gives CASSQDGTPRNTGELFF.

This clonotype appeared many times. The rearrangement joins TRBV6-2 or TRBV6-3 to TRBJ2-3, with 11 bases aligning to TRBD2. Trimming took 2 bases from V and 4 from J; bases not matched to a gene: 5. The CDR3 is 16 amino acids. The germline V gene encodes CDR1 MNHEY and CDR2 SVGEGT. The CDR3 loop is CASSYPSGRLADTQYF. CDR3 in DNA: TGTGCCAGCAGTTACCCTAGCGGGAGGTTAGCAGATACGCAGTATTTT.

V and J are TRBV13 and TRBJ2-3, with 9 bases lining up with TRBD2. In germline, CDR1 is PRHDT, CDR2 FYEKMQ (reference sequence). Germline trimming cut 4 bases from V and 3 bases from J; bases unmatched to any gene: 5. The CDR3 contains 15 residues. CDR3 in amino acids: CASSYSGSGTDTQYF. DNA for the CDR3: TGTGCCAGCAGCTATAGCGGGAGCGGAACAGATACGCAGTATTTT.

This clonotype occurred many times. The genes are TRBV6-5 and TRBJ2-5; D is unresolved. The length of the CDR3 is 12 residues. V lost 4 bases to trimming and J lost 5 bases, with 8 bases between them. Germline V CDR1 and CDR2: MNHEY, SVGAGI. The DNA for the CDR3 is TGTGCCAGCAGTTCACTCGGGGAGACCCAGTACTTC. Amino acid sequence: CASSSLGETQYF.

As for this clonotype: A much larger clone lies one base from this, so it may be a read error. This chain uses TRBV12-3 or TRBV12-4 with TRBJ2-1; TRBD2 might be the D (5 bases). The CDR3 has 13 amino acids. CDR3 residues: CANSLFRRNEQFF. In DNA form, the CDR3 reads TGTGCCAACAGTTTATTTAGGAGGAATGAGCAGTTCTTC.

The rearrangement joins TRBV13 to TRBJ2-5; 14 bases line up with TRBD2. This CDR3 contains 16 residues. J was trimmed by 7 bases and V by 5 bases; bases with no gene match: 9. The germline gives CDR1 PRHDT, CDR2 FYEKMQ (reference sequence). The CDR3 DNA reads TGTGCCAGCAGCAACCGACTAGCGGGAGGGCGATGGACCCAGTACTTC. Its protein product is CASSNRLAGGRWTQYF.

The V call is TRBV6-6, the J call TRBJ2-7; perhaps TRBD2 as D (5 bases). This CDR3 comprises 15 residues. Germline V lookup: CDR1 MNHNY, CDR2 SVGAGI (reference sequence). V shed 0 bases and J shed 7 bases, with 16 bases lying between them. The CDR3 reads CASSYSGGWTREQYF. In DNA form, the CDR3 reads TGTGCCAGCAGTTACTCGGGTGGGTGGACTCGAGAGCAGTACTTC.

This clonotype was detected many times. The chain joins TRBV5-4 to TRBJ1-4; D unclear. This CDR3 spans 16 amino acids. Germline CDR1 and CDR2: SGHNT and YYREEE (reference sequence). Deletions cut 0 bases from V and 0 bases from J, with 9 bases between. CDR3 DNA: TGTGCCAGCAGCTTGGGAGGGCAAGCAACTAATGAAAAACTGTTTTTT. As protein: CASSLGGQATNEKLFF.